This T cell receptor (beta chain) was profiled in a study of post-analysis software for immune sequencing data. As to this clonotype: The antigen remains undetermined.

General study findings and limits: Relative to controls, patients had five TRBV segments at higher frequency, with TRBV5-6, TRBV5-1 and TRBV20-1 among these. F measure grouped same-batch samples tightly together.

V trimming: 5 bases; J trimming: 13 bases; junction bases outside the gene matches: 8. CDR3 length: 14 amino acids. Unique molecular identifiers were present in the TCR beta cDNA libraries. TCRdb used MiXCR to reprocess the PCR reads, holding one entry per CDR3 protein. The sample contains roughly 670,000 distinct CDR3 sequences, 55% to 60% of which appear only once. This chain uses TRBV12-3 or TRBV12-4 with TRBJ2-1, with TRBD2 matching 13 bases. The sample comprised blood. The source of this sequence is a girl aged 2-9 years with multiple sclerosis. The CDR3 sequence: CASSITSGGAIQFF. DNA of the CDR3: TGTGCCAGCAGTATCACTAGCGGGGGGGCTATACAGTTCTTC.